This T cell receptor (beta chain) came from a study of OX40 agonist ivuxolimab in advanced cancers. The data were produced by immunoSEQ multiplex PCR, yet TCRdb's version contains in-frame clones alone and is incomplete. This sample has roughly 100,000 clones, with over 75% found just once. The CDR3 covers 11 residues. V was pared by 7 bases and J by 5 bases, with 12 bases between. CDR1 is DFQATT, CDR2 SNEGSKA, per germline (reference sequence). Samples were taken at baseline and on day 1 of cycles 4 and 7. The table lists this clone with a few counts. The chain couples TRBV20-1 to TRBJ2-7; TRBD2 might be the D (7 bases). The input for sequencing was CD4+ or CD8+ T cells sorted from blood, taken in a trial of the OX40 agonist ivuxolimab. The TCR sequence derives from an adult with an advanced solid tumor such as melanoma, head and neck, liver or kidney cancer. The CDR3 region has the DNA TGCAGTGTACAGGGAGGGGACGAGCAGTACTTC. Its translation is CSVQGGDEQYF.